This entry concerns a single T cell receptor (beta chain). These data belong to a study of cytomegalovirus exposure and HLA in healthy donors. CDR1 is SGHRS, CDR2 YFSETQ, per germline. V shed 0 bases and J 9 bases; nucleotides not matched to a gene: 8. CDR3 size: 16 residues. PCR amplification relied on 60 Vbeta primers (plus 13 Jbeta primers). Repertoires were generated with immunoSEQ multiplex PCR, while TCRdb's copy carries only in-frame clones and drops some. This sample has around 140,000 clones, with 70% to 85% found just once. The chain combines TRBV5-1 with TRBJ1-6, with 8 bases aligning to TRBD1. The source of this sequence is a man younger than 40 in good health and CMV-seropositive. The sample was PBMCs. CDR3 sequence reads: CASSLEQGVAGSPLHF. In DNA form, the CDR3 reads TGCGCCAGCAGCTTGGAACAGGGGGTGGCCGGTTCACCCCTCCACTTT.